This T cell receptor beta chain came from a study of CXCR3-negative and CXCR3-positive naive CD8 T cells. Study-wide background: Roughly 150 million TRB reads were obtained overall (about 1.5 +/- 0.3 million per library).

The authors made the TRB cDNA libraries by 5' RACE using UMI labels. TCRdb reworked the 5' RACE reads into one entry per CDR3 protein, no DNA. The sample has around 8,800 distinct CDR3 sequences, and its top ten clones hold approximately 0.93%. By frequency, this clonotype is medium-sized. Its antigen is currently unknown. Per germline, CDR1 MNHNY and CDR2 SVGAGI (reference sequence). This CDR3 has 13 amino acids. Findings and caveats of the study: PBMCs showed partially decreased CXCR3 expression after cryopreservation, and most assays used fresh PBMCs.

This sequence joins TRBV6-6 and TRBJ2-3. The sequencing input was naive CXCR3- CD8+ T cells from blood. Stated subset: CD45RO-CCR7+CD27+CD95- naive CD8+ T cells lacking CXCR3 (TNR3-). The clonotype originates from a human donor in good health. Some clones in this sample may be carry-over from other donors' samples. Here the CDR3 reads CASSYSATDTQYF.